These 17 T cell receptor beta chains originate from one sample sequenced in a study of T cells in Graves' hyperthyroidism and ophthalmopathy. The source material, RNA transcripts, was used to amplify TCR beta CDR3 regions. First-round RT-PCR targeting the TCR CDR3 was performed with the HTBI primer set. TCRdb ran MiXCR on the multiplex PCR reads and lists one entry per CDR3 protein. The data show more than 600,000 distinct CDR3 sequences, 15% to 20% seen once. The sample was blood. These receptors came from a man aged 18 to 29 with Graves' hyperthyroidism.

The DNA for the CDR3 is TGTGCCACCAGTGATTTGGGCAGGGGAGACGAGCAGTACTTC. It encodes CATSDLGRGDEQYF. The chain couples TRBV24-1 to TRBJ2-7, with a weak D call TRBD1 (6 bases). This CDR3 contains 14 residues. Looked up from germline, CDR1 is KGHDR and CDR2 is SFDVKD. The V end was cut by 0 bases, the J end by 5 bases, with 10 bases between.

This clonotype was counted many times. This rearrangement joins TRBV24-1 to TRBJ2-5; D might be TRBD1 or TRBD2, each matching 5 bases. V lost 2 bases to trimming and J lost 5 bases, with 14 bases between them. This CDR3 is built from 15 residues. Per germline, CDR1 KGHDR and CDR2 SFDVKD. The CDR3 spells CATSDSRERRETQYF. The CDR3 DNA reads as TGTGCCACCAGTGATTCCAGGGAACGGAGGGAGACCCAGTACTTC.

The V gene is TRBV6-5, the J gene TRBJ2-5; 7 positions agree with TRBD1. CDR1 and CDR2 (germline): MNHEY, SVGAGI. The CDR3 length is 14 residues. V shed 2 bases and J 4 bases; nucleotides not matched to a gene: 4. CDR3 amino acids: CASSYTGTAETQYF. The CDR3, as DNA: TGTGCCAGCAGTTACACCGGGACAGCAGAGACCCAGTACTTC.

This clonotype was counted between two and nine times. The chain recombines TRBV7-2 with TRBJ2-5; D tentatively reads TRBD1 or TRBD2 (5 bases each). Trimming stripped 0 bases from V and 12 bases from J, with 14 bases between. The CDR3 spans 13 residues. Germline V lookup: CDR1 SGHTA, CDR2 FQGNSA. The CDR3 nucleotides are TGTGCCAGCAGCTTAGCGAAGAGGGGAGTCAAGTACTTC. It yields the protein CASSLAKRGVKYF. Filled out from reference TRBV7-2 and TRBJ2-5, the complete variable domain reads GAGVSQSPSNKVTEKGKDVELRCDPISGHTALYWYRQSLGQGLEFLIYFQGNSAPDKSGLPSDRFSAERTGGSVSTLTIQRTQQEDSAVYLCASSLAKRGVKYFGPGTRLLVL.

This rearrangement joins TRBV5-4 to TRBJ1-2; D call uncertain. V was clipped by 0 bases and J by 1 base, with 13 bases between them. CDR1 SGHNT and CDR2 YYREEE come from the germline V gene (reference sequence). The CDR3 covers 16 residues. As DNA, the CDR3 is TGTGCCAGCAGCTTGGGAGGTCCGGGAATTAACTATGGCTACACCTTC. This encodes CASSLGGPGINYGYTF.

Only a few counts were recorded for this clonotype. The V gene is TRBV10-3, the J gene TRBJ2-5, with D possibly matching TRBD1 (5 bases). The CDR3 spans 14 residues. Trimming removed 3 bases at V and 5 bases at J, with 13 bases between. Germline V gene sequence: CDR1 ENHRY, CDR2 SYGVKD. This CDR3 reads CAISDSGIRETQYF. The CDR3 DNA sequence: TGTGCCATCAGTGACTCAGGGATTCGGGAGACCCAGTACTTC.

This chain uses TRBV9 with TRBJ2-1, with a tentative D call TRBD2 (6 bases). CDR1 is SGDLS and CDR2 is YYNGEE in the germline V gene. The V gene lost 7 bases and the J gene lost 5 bases, with 13 bases spanning the gap. The CDR3 is made up of 13 amino acids. The CDR3 DNA follows: TGTGCCAGCCGGGGAGGTTCAAACAATGAGCAGTTCTTC. Amino acid sequence: CASRGGSNNEQFF.

This clonotype has at least ten counts. The chain employs TRBV29-1 and TRBJ1-1; 7 bases are a match to TRBD1. Germline CDR1 and CDR2: SQVTM and ANQGSEA. V trimming: 7 bases; J trimming: 6 bases; junction bases outside the gene matches: 11. The CDR3 runs to 13 residues. This chain's CDR3 is CSAAAGGGPEAFF. The CDR3 region has the DNA TGCAGCGCCGCCGCAGGGGGTGGGCCTGAAGCTTTCTTT.

This clonotype was recorded a few times. The V gene is TRBV7-9, the J gene TRBJ2-3; TRBD1 is a possible D gene (6 bases). V lost 5 bases and J 6 bases, leaving 21 bases between the germline ends. Germline CDR1 and CDR2: SEHNR and FQNEAQ (reference sequence). The CDR3 runs 16 residues. The CDR3 protein is CASSPPRQVQSDTQYF. DNA of the CDR3: TGTGCCAGCAGCCCGCCCCGACAGGTCCAATCGGATACGCAGTATTTT.

This clonotype was counted at least ten times. V gene TRBV30 combines with J gene TRBJ2-1; 14 bases map to TRBD2. Germline lookup yields CDR1 GTSNPN and CDR2 SVGIG (reference sequence). CDR3 length: 15 amino acids. V trimming: 5 bases; J trimming: 3 bases; junction bases outside the gene matches: 3. CDR3 nucleotide sequence: TGTGCCTGGGGACTAGCGGGAGGCCTCTACAATGAGCAGTTCTTC. Translating it yields CAWGLAGGLYNEQFF.

This clonotype was recorded many times. CDR3 sequence reads: CSASDSDSYNEQFF. DNA for the CDR3: TGCAGTGCTAGCGACAGCGACTCCTACAATGAGCAGTTCTTC. This chain links TRBV20-1 with TRBJ2-1, with a tentative D call TRBD1 (5 bases). The CDR3 contains 14 residues. V lost 3 bases to trimming and J lost 0 bases, with 9 bases between them. CDR1 and CDR2 (germline): DFQATT, SNEGSKA (reference sequence).

The chain carries TRBV27 and TRBJ2-2, with unresolved D. From germline, CDR1 is MNHEY and CDR2 SMNVEV (reference sequence). The CDR3 has 19 residues. The V gene lost 0 bases and the J gene lost 0 bases, with 17 bases spanning the gap. The CDR3 reads CASSLSPGLADPNTGELFF. CDR3 DNA: TGTGCCAGCAGTTTATCTCCTGGGTTGGCGGATCCGAACACCGGGGAGCTGTTTTTT.

As to this clonotype: Germline and junction disagree at one end, which may indicate a read error. The chain couples TRBV20-1 to TRBJ2-7; D not resolved. Germline V gene data show CDR1 as DFQATT and CDR2 as SNEGSKA (reference sequence). CDR3 size: 15 residues. The CDR3 here is CSARGAGEFTYGQYF. CDR3 nucleotide sequence: TGCAGTGCTAGAGGGGCAGGAGAGTTTACCTACGGGCAGTACTTC.

The V and J genes are TRBV4-1 and TRBJ2-5; D is unresolved. The CDR3 covers 18 residues. Germline CDR1 and CDR2: MGHRA and YSYEKL. V was pared by 1 base and J by 0 bases, with 18 bases between. CDR3 amino acids: CASSQVGMVVGYQETQYF. The CDR3 coding sequence is TGCGCCAGCAGCCAAGTAGGTATGGTCGTCGGGTACCAAGAGACCCAGTACTTC.

This clonotype has only a few counts. This chain uses TRBV7-9 with TRBJ1-4; a weak D match, TRBD1 (6 bases). Trimming took off 7 bases at V and 3 bases at J, with 9 bases between the two ends. The germline gives CDR1 SEHNR, CDR2 FQNEAQ (reference sequence). This CDR3 comprises 13 residues. The CDR3 nucleotides read TGTGCCAGCATCAGGGGTGCTAATGAAAAACTGTTTTTT. Translating gives CASIRGANEKLFF.

The sample holds a few counts of this clonotype. The J gene is TRBJ2-7, the V gene TRBV2; TRBD2 might be the D (7 bases). CDR1 is SNHLY, CDR2 FYNNEI, per germline. V was trimmed by 3 bases and J by 3 bases, leaving 12 bases between them. The length of the CDR3 is 14 residues. The CDR3 DNA sequence: TGTGCCAGCAGTGATTTAGGGGGGGTCTACGAGCAGTACTTC. This gives the protein CASSDLGGVYEQYF.

V gene TRBV5-1 combines with J gene TRBJ2-2; D gene uncertain. Deletions cut 4 bases from V and 1 base from J, with 11 bases between. Germline CDR1 SGHRS, CDR2 YFSETQ. The CDR3 has 15 residues. CDR3 sequence: CASSETAMNTGELFF. The CDR3 nucleotides read TGCGCCAGCAGCGAGACGGCTATGAACACCGGGGAGCTGTTTTTT.